This entry concerns a single TCR beta chain. Time point described: pre-treatment sample, taken before nivolumab and TIL therapy. This entry comes from a study of TIL therapy for anti-PD-1-resistant metastatic lung cancer. V lost 0 bases, J lost 2 bases, and 11 bases lay in between. CDR1 is GTSNPN and CDR2 is SVGIG in the germline V gene (reference sequence). This CDR3 is 14 amino acids long. The immunoSEQ assay was v3. Some clones are missing from TCRdb's copy, which holds only in-frame ones; the method was immunoSEQ multiplex PCR. The sample records roughly 23,000 clones, approximately 70% being singletons.

The chain uses TRBV30 and TRBJ2-7, with a tentative D call TRBD2 (5 bases). The origin of this receptor is a person between 25 and 79 years old with non-small cell lung cancer. The sequencing used blood, collected at baseline. The CDR3 sequence: CAWSVPPGTYEQYF. The DNA of the CDR3 is TGTGCCTGGAGTGTACCGCCCGGGACCTACGAGCAGTACTTC. Complete variable domain (other parts from reference TRBV30 and TRBJ2-7): SQTIHQWPATLVQPVGSPLSLECTVEGTSNPNLYWYRQAAGRGLQLLFYSVGIGQISSEVPQNLSASRPQDRQFILSSKKLLLSDSGFYLCAWSVPPGTYEQYFGPGTRLTVT.